The 15 T cell receptor beta chains below come from one sample, sequenced in a study of blood T cells in healthy people across ages. A J-beta primer mix and a sample-barcoded 5' primer were used in a second PCR of roughly 6 to 12 cycles. MiXCR was run by TCRdb on the 5' RACE reads, yielding one entry per CDR3 protein. Altogether roughly 1.6 million distinct CDR3 sequences are present, about 35% being singletons, with the ten largest covering approximately 10%. Sequencing was performed on blood. These receptor sequences come from a woman aged 25 to 39 in good health.

In regard to this clonotype: One end of the junction fails to match germline, which may point to a read error. Here the CDR3 reads CSASIGLSYVQYF. The CDR3 region has the DNA TGCAGTGCTAGTATAGGGCTTTCCTACGTGCAGTACTTC. The rearrangement joins TRBV20-1 to TRBJ2-7, with no clear D. Germline V lookup: CDR1 DFQATT, CDR2 SNEGSKA (reference sequence). The CDR3 contains 13 residues.

In this sample, this clonotype turned up a few times. V and J are TRBV29-1 and TRBJ2-5; weak D call: TRBD2 (5 bases). Germline values: CDR1 SQVTM, CDR2 ANQGSEA. This CDR3 comprises 13 residues. Trimming took 5 bases from V and 2 from J, leaving 12 bases between them. This CDR3 is CSVIGLVQETQYF. Written as DNA, the CDR3 is TGCAGCGTTATTGGACTGGTACAAGAGACCCAGTACTTC.

The CDR3 DNA sequence: TGTGCCAGCAGTAAAGGGGCTAGCGGGTTGAAGCAGTACTTC. Its protein is CASSKGASGLKQYF. The genes are TRBV27 and TRBJ2-5; 8 nucleotides match TRBD2. The germline V gene encodes CDR1 MNHEY and CDR2 SMNVEV (reference sequence). Trimming cost V 5 bases and J 11 bases; bases outside gene matches: 13. There are 14 residues in the CDR3.

The chain employs TRBV30 and TRBJ2-5; 7 nucleotides line up with TRBD1. The J call may be faulty, since TRBJ2-7 better matches the DNA end. CDR1 is GTSNPN and CDR2 is SVGIG in the germline V gene (reference sequence). CDR3 size: 12 residues. The CDR3 nucleotides read TGTGCCTGGGAAACAGGGGTCAACGAGCAGTACTTC. The encoded protein is CAWETGVNEQYF.

Only a few counts were recorded for this clonotype. The J gene is TRBJ2-5, the V gene TRBV7-9, with 12 bases identical to TRBD2. The CDR3 consists of 16 residues. V shed 5 bases and J 2 bases; nucleotides not matched to a gene: 6. CDR1 SEHNR and CDR2 FQNEAQ come from the germline V gene (reference sequence). CDR3 sequence (DNA): TGTGCCAGCAGCACCAGGACTAGCGGGGAACAAGAGACCCAGTACTTC. Translated: CASSTRTSGEQETQYF.

This clonotype was seen only a few times. This chain links TRBV7-9 with TRBJ2-1; no clear D gene. From germline, CDR1 is SEHNR and CDR2 FQNEAQ (reference sequence). The germline V and J ends were trimmed by 1 base and 0 bases, with 16 bases remaining between them. The CDR3 spans 18 residues. CDR3 sequence: CASSLDLPAAPSYNEQFF. Here the CDR3 DNA reads TGTGCCAGCAGCTTAGACCTTCCCGCCGCCCCCTCCTACAATGAGCAGTTCTTC.

This clonotype was seen more than once but under ten times. The CDR3 sequence: CSASGQQLQNIQYF. In DNA form, the CDR3 reads TGCAGTGCTAGTGGTCAACAGTTACAAAACATTCAGTACTTC. The V gene is TRBV20-1, the J gene TRBJ2-4; D not certain. This CDR3 contains 14 residues. Germline V gives CDR1 DFQATT, CDR2 SNEGSKA (reference sequence). Trimming removed 3 bases at V and 5 bases at J, with 14 bases between.

The rearrangement links TRBV15 to TRBJ2-7; TRBD1 agrees at 10 bases. CDR1 is LNHNV and CDR2 is YYDKDF in the germline V gene (reference sequence). With 5 bases clipped from V and 7 bases from J, the junction kept 11 bases outside the gene matches. The CDR3 runs 15 residues. CDR3 sequence (DNA): TGTGCCACCAGCCCCAGAAAGGGACAGGGGATGGAGCAGTACTTC. Translated, it gives CATSPRKGQGMEQYF.

The chain joins TRBV6-2 or TRBV6-3 to TRBJ2-5; 7 nucleotides agree with TRBD1. Germline V gene sequence: CDR1 MNHEY, CDR2 SVGEGT. This CDR3 is 14 amino acids long. V shed 7 bases and J 11 bases; nucleotides not matched to a gene: 16. Here the CDR3 DNA reads TGTGCCAGCACCGAGCAGGGGGAAGGGGATGAGCAGTACTTC. Residues: CASTEQGEGDEQYF.

This clonotype was counted many times. The chain employs TRBV29-1 and TRBJ2-3, with 10 positions matching TRBD1. CDR3 length: 12 amino acids. The germline CDR1 and CDR2 sequences are SQVTM and ANQGSEA. V gave up 7 bases and J gave up 6 bases; unmatched junction bases: 4. For the CDR3, the DNA is TGCAGCGCCGACAGGGGGCTTGATACGCAGTATTTT. Protein product: CSADRGLDTQYF.

Details on this clonotype: At one of its ends the junction is not consistent with the germline gene, which may arise from a read error. This chain uses TRBV9 with TRBJ1-2; D is uncertain. The germline gives CDR1 SGDLS, CDR2 YYNGEE. CDR3 length: 9 amino acids. DNA of the CDR3: TGTGCCAGCACCAGATGGGCCGCCTTC. Its protein product is CASTRWAAF.

A few counts support this clonotype. J is TRBJ2-3 and V is TRBV6-6; D may be TRBD1 or TRBD2 (5 bases each). Germline loops: CDR1 MNHNY, CDR2 SVGAGI (reference sequence). The CDR3 consists of 13 residues. Trimming stripped 9 bases from V and 2 bases from J, with 12 bases between. CDR3 coding DNA: TGTGCCAGTCGAGGGGTGGCCACAGATACGCAGTATTTT. Its translation: CASRGVATDTQYF.

The V and J genes are TRBV28 and TRBJ1-1; TRBD1 aligns across 9 bases. Germline CDR1 is MDHEN and CDR2 is SYDVKM. V trimming: 7 bases; J trimming: 3 bases; junction bases outside the gene matches: 3. The CDR3 is made up of 13 amino acids. In DNA, the CDR3 is TGTGCCAGCATTGGACAGGGGTACACTGAAGCTTTCTTT. Translated, it gives CASIGQGYTEAFF.

This clonotype appeared a few times. The rearrangement links TRBV7-8 to TRBJ2-3; D gene ambiguous. The CDR3 runs 13 residues. Trimming took off 5 bases at V and 0 bases at J, with 6 bases between the two ends. Germline loops: CDR1 SGHVS, CDR2 FQNEAQ. CDR3 DNA: TGTGCCAGCAGCCATTATAGCACAGATACGCAGTATTTT. This encodes CASSHYSTDTQYF.

The table lists this clonotype with a few counts. This chain connects TRBV9 to TRBJ2-1, with 8 positions matching TRBD2. Looked up from germline, CDR1 is SGDLS and CDR2 is YYNGEE. J lost 3 bases, V lost 8 bases, and 10 bases had no gene match. The CDR3 runs to 15 residues. The CDR3 bases are TGTGCCAGTCAGAGAGGGACTAGGGACTACAATGAGCAGTTCTTC. It encodes CASQRGTRDYNEQFF.